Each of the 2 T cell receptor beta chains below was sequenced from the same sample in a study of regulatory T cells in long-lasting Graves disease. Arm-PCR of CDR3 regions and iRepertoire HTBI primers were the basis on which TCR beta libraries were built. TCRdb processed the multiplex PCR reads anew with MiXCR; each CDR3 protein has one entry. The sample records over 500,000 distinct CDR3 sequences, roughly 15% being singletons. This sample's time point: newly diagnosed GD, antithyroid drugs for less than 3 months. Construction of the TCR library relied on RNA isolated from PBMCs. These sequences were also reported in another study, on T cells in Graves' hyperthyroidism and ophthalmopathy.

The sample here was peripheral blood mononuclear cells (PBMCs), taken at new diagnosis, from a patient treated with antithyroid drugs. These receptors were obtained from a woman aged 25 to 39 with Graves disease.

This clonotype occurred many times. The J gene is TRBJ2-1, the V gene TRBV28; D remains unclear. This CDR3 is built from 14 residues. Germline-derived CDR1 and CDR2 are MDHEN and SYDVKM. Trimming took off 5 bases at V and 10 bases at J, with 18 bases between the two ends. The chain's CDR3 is CASSPAPQVREQFF. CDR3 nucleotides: TGTGCCAGCAGTCCCGCCCCCCAGGTCAGGGAGCAGTTCTTC.

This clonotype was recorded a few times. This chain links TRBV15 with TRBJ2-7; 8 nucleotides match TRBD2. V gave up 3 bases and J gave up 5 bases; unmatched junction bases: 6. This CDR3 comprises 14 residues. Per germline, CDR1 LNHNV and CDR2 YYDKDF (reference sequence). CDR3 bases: TGTGCCACCAGCAGGCTAGCGGGCCCCGACGAGCAGTACTTC. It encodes CATSRLAGPDEQYF.